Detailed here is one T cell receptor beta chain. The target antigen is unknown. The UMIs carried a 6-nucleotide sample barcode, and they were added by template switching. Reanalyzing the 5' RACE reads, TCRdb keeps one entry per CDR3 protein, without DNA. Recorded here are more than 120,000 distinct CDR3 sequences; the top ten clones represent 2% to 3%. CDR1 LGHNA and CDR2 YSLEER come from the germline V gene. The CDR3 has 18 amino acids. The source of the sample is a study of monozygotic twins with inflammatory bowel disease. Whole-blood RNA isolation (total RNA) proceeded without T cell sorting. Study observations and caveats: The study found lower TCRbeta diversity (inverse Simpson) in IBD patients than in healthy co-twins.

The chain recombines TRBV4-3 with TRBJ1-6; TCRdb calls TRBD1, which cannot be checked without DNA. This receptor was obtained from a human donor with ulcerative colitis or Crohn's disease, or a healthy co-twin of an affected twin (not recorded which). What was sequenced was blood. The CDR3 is CASSRVTGDGSYNSPLHF.